Shown below are 32 T cell receptor beta chains from a single sample sequenced in a study of T cells after yellow fever vaccination. TCRdb re-called the 5' RACE reads through MiXCR, storing one row per CDR3 protein. The sample includes about 310,000 distinct CDR3 sequences, around 3.6% of them seen just once. This specimen was PBMCs, taken on the day of the yellow fever booster vaccination. These receptors were taken from a man younger than 30 who received the YFV17D yellow fever vaccine.

The V call is TRBV5-1, the J call TRBJ1-1; 7 positions match TRBD1. The CDR3 is made up of 20 amino acids. Germline assignment: CDR1 SGHRS and CDR2 YFSETQ. With V trimmed by 2 bases and J by 4 bases, 23 bases remained unmatched. For the CDR3, the DNA is TGCGCCAGCAGCTTATCCACCTTAACCGGGACAGAAGGAGGGGGCACTGAAGCTTTCTTT. Translated, it gives CASSLSTLTGTEGGGTEAFF.

This clonotype was recorded a few times. V gene TRBV6-2 or TRBV6-3 combines with J gene TRBJ1-5, with no clear D. This CDR3 is built from 14 residues. V lost 9 bases, J lost 0 bases, and 12 bases lay in between. CDR1 is MNHEY, CDR2 SVGEGT, per germline. The DNA of the CDR3 is TGTGCCAGTCGAGATAGGTATAGCAATCAGCCCCAGCATTTT. It specifies CASRDRYSNQPQHF.

This clonotype was found many times. This sequence joins TRBV6-6 and TRBJ1-1; D unclear. V was shortened by 5 bases and J by 3 bases, with 13 bases between the two germline ends. Germline values: CDR1 MNHNY, CDR2 SVGAGI (reference sequence). The CDR3 covers 14 residues. The CDR3 loop reads CASSQLPSDTEAFF. CDR3 DNA: TGTGCCAGCAGTCAGCTTCCATCGGACACTGAAGCTTTCTTT.

This clonotype occurred many times. The chain carries TRBV7-9 and TRBJ2-1, with D hard to call. V was pared by 8 bases and J by 10 bases, with 3 bases between. The length of the CDR3 is 8 residues. Germline V gene sequence: CDR1 SEHNR, CDR2 FQNEAQ (reference sequence). In DNA form, the CDR3 reads TGTGCCAGCCCCGAGCAGTTCTTC. This translates into CASPEQFF.

Ten or more counts support this clonotype. This chain joins TRBV9 and TRBJ2-2, with a possible D match to TRBD2 (5 bases). CDR1 is SGDLS, CDR2 YYNGEE, per germline. Trimming took off 7 bases at V and 2 bases at J, with 12 bases between the two ends. This CDR3 is 14 amino acids long. Here the CDR3 reads CASGPGVNTGELFF. The CDR3 bases are TGTGCCAGCGGCCCCGGGGTAAACACCGGGGAGCTGTTTTTT.

This clonotype was recorded a few times. Here the CDR3 reads CASSFWTGQSNQPQHF. The CDR3 DNA reads TGTGCCAGCAGCTTCTGGACCGGACAGAGCAATCAGCCCCAGCATTTT. This chain connects TRBV7-2 to TRBJ1-5; the D gene is possibly TRBD1 (6 bases). V was trimmed by 3 bases and J by 1 base, leaving 13 bases between them. The CDR3 is 16 residues long. Germline V CDR1 and CDR2: SGHTA, FQGNSA. Drawing the rest from reference TRBV7-2 and TRBJ1-5, the complete variable domain is GAGVSQSPSNKVTEKGKDVELRCDPISGHTALYWYRQSLGQGLEFLIYFQGNSAPDKSGLPSDRFSAERTGGSVSTLTIQRTQQEDSAVYLCASSFWTGQSNQPQHFGDGTRLSIL.

This clonotype was counted many times. The genes are TRBV5-1 and TRBJ1-1; D unclear. The CDR3 covers 14 residues. Trimming left V 0 bases short and J 3 bases short, with 9 bases between. CDR1 and CDR2 from the germline V gene are SGHRS and YFSETQ. The chain's CDR3 is CASSLVAQDTEAFF. DNA for the CDR3: TGCGCCAGCAGCTTGGTGGCTCAGGACACTGAAGCTTTCTTT.

Notes on this clonotype: This may be a read error, as it is one base from a much larger clone. Given the absence of the conserved phenylalanine or tryptophan at the CDR3 end, a read error is likely. The V and J genes are TRBV15 and TRBJ1-5; D may be TRBD1 (6 bases). Germline CDR1 LNHNV, CDR2 YYDKDF (reference sequence). The ends were cut back, 0 bases at V and 6 bases at J, with 12 bases in the middle. CDR3 length equals 15 residues. The CDR3 here is CATSREGGASQPQHI. Here the CDR3 DNA reads TGTGCCACCAGCAGAGAAGGGGGGGCTAGTCAGCCCCAGCATATT.

The sample holds many counts of this clonotype. V usage is TRBV15 and J usage is TRBJ2-3; TRBD1 aligns across 11 bases. Germline lookup yields CDR1 LNHNV and CDR2 YYDKDF (reference sequence). The V gene end was trimmed by 0 bases and the J gene end by 2 bases; junction bases not matched to a gene: 10. The CDR3 is 19 residues long. CDR3 amino acids: CATSREAGQGAGVTDTQYF. The CDR3 DNA sequence: TGTGCCACCAGCAGAGAAGCAGGACAGGGGGCGGGTGTCACAGATACGCAGTATTTT. Full variable domain (rest looked up from reference TRBV15 and TRBJ2-3): DAMVIQNPRYQVTQFGKPVTLSCSQTLNHNVMYWYQQKSSQAPKLLFHYYDKDFNNEADTPDNFQSRRPNTSFCFLDIRSPGLGDTAMYLCATSREAGQGAGVTDTQYFGPGTRLTVL.

J is TRBJ1-2 and V is TRBV24-1; D not resolved. Germline values: CDR1 KGHDR, CDR2 SFDVKD. V dropped 0 bases and J dropped 5 bases, with 9 bases sitting between them. There are 14 residues in the CDR3. CDR3 amino acids: CATSDLRVEYGYTF. As DNA, the CDR3 is TGTGCCACCAGTGATTTGCGGGTCGAGTATGGCTACACCTTC.

This clonotype showed up many times. This chain uses TRBV7-9 with TRBJ1-5; D may be TRBD1 (6 bases). V lost 5 bases and J lost 4, with 12 bases in between. The germline V gene has CDR1 SEHNR and CDR2 FQNEAQ (reference sequence). The CDR3 spans 14 residues. The CDR3: CASSNRDSNQPQHF. The CDR3 region has the DNA TGTGCCAGCAGCAACAGGGATTCAAATCAGCCCCAGCATTTT.

This clonotype showed up just a few times. V and J are TRBV7-2 and TRBJ1-2; D is uncertain. This CDR3 comprises 12 residues. The germline V and J ends were trimmed by 4 bases and 8 bases, with 11 bases remaining between them. The germline gives CDR1 SGHTA, CDR2 FQGNSA. The CDR3 reads CASSSWARGYTF. The CDR3 nucleotides read TGTGCCAGCAGCTCGTGGGCGAGGGGCTACACCTTC.

The V call is TRBV5-1, the J call TRBJ1-4; D perhaps matches TRBD1 (5 bases). Germline V gene lookup returns CDR1 SGHRS and CDR2 YFSETQ. This CDR3 region has 18 residues. V was clipped by 4 bases and J by 0 bases, with 19 bases between them. This CDR3 is CASSPSGAGSATNEKLFF. The DNA of the CDR3 is TGCGCCAGCAGCCCCTCCGGGGCAGGCAGTGCAACTAATGAAAAACTGTTTTTT.

The chain carries TRBV7-7 and TRBJ2-1; D not resolved. Germline values: CDR1 SSHAT, CDR2 FNYEAQ (reference sequence). Trimming stripped 5 bases from V and 5 bases from J, with 13 bases between. The CDR3 covers 14 residues. The CDR3 sequence: CASSRAPRDNEQFF. CDR3 nucleotide sequence: TGTGCCAGCAGCCGGGCCCCCCGGGACAATGAGCAGTTCTTC.

This clonotype was observed many times. The V gene is TRBV15, the J gene TRBJ1-2; the D gene is possibly TRBD1 (5 bases). CDR3 length: 13 residues. The ends were cut back, 3 bases at V and 3 bases at J, with 8 bases in the middle. CDR1 is LNHNV and CDR2 is YYDKDF in the germline V gene (reference sequence). The DNA of the CDR3 is TGTGCCACCAGCAGGACAGAGGACTATGGCTACACCTTC. It is translated as CATSRTEDYGYTF.

This clonotype was seen ten or more times. This chain uses TRBV4-3 with TRBJ2-3; TRBD1 or TRBD2 may be the D gene (6 bases each). Germline lookup yields CDR1 LGHNA and CDR2 YSLEER. This CDR3 region has 15 residues. Trimming removed 4 bases at V and 0 bases at J, with 11 bases between. The CDR3, as DNA: TGCGCCAGCAGCCGGCGAGGGGGGAGCACAGATACGCAGTATTTT. Translated, it gives CASSRRGGSTDTQYF.

The chain recombines TRBV12-1 with TRBJ1-5. TRBV12-1 is listed as a pseudogene. There are 15 residues in the CDR3. Here the CDR3 reads CASSSPGLLNQPQHF. The CDR3 DNA sequence: TGTGCCAGCAGCTCGCCGGGACTGCTCAATCAGCCCCAGCATTTT.

This clonotype was found a few times. This rearrangement joins TRBV29-1 to TRBJ1-2; TRBD1 is a possible D gene (5 bases). This CDR3 is 12 amino acids long. Germline-derived CDR1 and CDR2 are SQVTM and ANQGSEA. V lost 7 bases to trimming and J lost 7 bases, with 16 bases between them. This CDR3 is CSALAGFSGYTF. As DNA, the CDR3 is TGCAGCGCTCTGGCAGGGTTCAGTGGCTACACCTTC. Full variable domain (remainder filled in from reference TRBV29-1 and TRBJ1-2): SAVISQKPSRDICQRGTSLTIQCQVDSQVTMMFWYRQQPGQSLTLIATANQGSEATYESGFVIDKFPISRPNLTFSTLTVSNMSPEDSSIYLCSALAGFSGYTFGSGTRLTVV.

This clonotype was seen repeatedly, ten times or more. The CDR3 loop is CSARWGTDTQYF. The CDR3, as DNA: TGCAGCGCCCGCTGGGGCACAGATACGCAGTATTTT. This chain connects TRBV29-1 to TRBJ2-3; D remains ambiguous. V lost 7 bases, J lost 1 base, and 9 bases lay in between. The CDR3 is 12 residues long. Germline assignment: CDR1 SQVTM and CDR2 ANQGSEA.

This clonotype was counted many times. V is TRBV7-9 and J is TRBJ1-1; D not resolved. V shed 5 bases and J shed 6 bases, with 7 bases lying between them. This CDR3 spans 11 amino acids. The germline gives CDR1 SEHNR, CDR2 FQNEAQ (reference sequence). The CDR3 sequence is CASSPWAEAFF. CDR3 nucleotides: TGTGCCAGCAGCCCCTGGGCTGAAGCTTTCTTT. The whole variable domain, filled in from reference TRBV7-9 and TRBJ1-1, reads DTGVSQNPRHKITKRGQNVTFRCDPISEHNRLYWYRQTLGQGPEFLTYFQNEAQLEKSRLLSDRFSAERPKGSFSTLEIQRTEQGDSAMYLCASSPWAEAFFGQGTRLTVV.

This clonotype was seen many times. The CDR3 reads CASGPMRGAQETQYF. The CDR3 DNA reads TGTGCCAGCGGACCGATGCGGGGGGCTCAAGAGACCCAGTACTTC. This rearrangement joins TRBV7-2 to TRBJ2-5; 8 bases match TRBD2. Trimming took 8 bases from V and 2 from J; bases not matched to a gene: 10. The CDR3 contains 15 residues. The germline V gene encodes CDR1 SGHTA and CDR2 FQGNSA.

The chain links TRBV27 to TRBJ1-2, with D perhaps matching TRBD1 (5 bases). Trimming pared 1 base from V and 2 bases from J, leaving 8 bases between. The germline gives CDR1 MNHEY, CDR2 SMNVEV (reference sequence). This CDR3 spans 14 amino acids. The DNA for the CDR3 is TGTGCCAGCAGTTTATACGCAGGGAACTATGGCTACACCTTC. It translates to CASSLYAGNYGYTF.

This chain connects TRBV6-6 to TRBJ1-6; 7 bases agree with TRBD1. V lost 10 bases and J lost 7; bases outside the gene matches: 13. Germline lookup yields CDR1 MNHNY and CDR2 SVGAGI (reference sequence). The CDR3 has 15 residues. The CDR3 nucleotides are TGTGCCACTCAACAACTCGACAGGGAGAATTCACCCCTCCACTTT. Its translation: CATQQLDRENSPLHF.

In its sample, this clonotype was seen many times. V gene TRBV12-3 or TRBV12-4 combines with J gene TRBJ2-3; TRBD2 agrees at 7 bases. Trimming took 7 bases from V and 1 from J; bases not matched to a gene: 8. The CDR3 covers 15 residues. DNA for the CDR3: TGTGCCAGCACCCACCTGGGGGGGGGCACAGATACGCAGTATTTT. Residues: CASTHLGGGTDTQYF.

This clonotype was detected many times. The J gene is TRBJ2-7, the V gene TRBV5-1; D call uncertain. The CDR3 spans 14 residues. V lost 0 bases to trimming and J lost 0 bases, with 7 bases between them. Germline lookup yields CDR1 SGHRS and CDR2 YFSETQ. CDR3 coding DNA: TGCGCCAGCAGCTTGGCCTTAAACTCCTACGAGCAGTACTTC. Its translation is CASSLALNSYEQYF.

Many counts were recorded for this clonotype. The V and J genes are TRBV7-8 and TRBJ2-7, with D tentatively TRBD1 (6 bases). Germline-derived CDR1 and CDR2 are SGHVS and FQNEAQ. The V end lost 2 bases, the J end lost 5 bases, and 13 bases lay between the germline ends. This CDR3 spans 14 amino acids. DNA for the CDR3: TGTGCCAGCAGCTTACGGGACATACGAGACGAGCAGTACTTC. It codes for CASSLRDIRDEQYF.

This clonotype was picked up many times. The chain combines TRBV7-9 with TRBJ1-2; D is perhaps TRBD1 (5 bases). V shed 2 bases and J shed 6 bases, with 7 bases lying between them. CDR1 and CDR2 from the germline V gene are SEHNR and FQNEAQ (reference sequence). This CDR3 region has 12 residues. As DNA, the CDR3 is TGTGCCAGCAGCTTAAGGGGAGATGGCTACACCTTC. Residues: CASSLRGDGYTF.

This clonotype was seen only a few times. The chain recombines TRBV12-3 or TRBV12-4 with TRBJ2-1; TRBD2 aligns across 9 bases. J lost 2 bases, V lost 4 bases, and 6 bases had no gene match. The CDR3 length is 16 residues. The CDR3 loop reads CASSSGASGAYNEQFF. The DNA for the CDR3 is TGTGCCAGCAGTTCCGGGGCTAGCGGGGCCTACAATGAGCAGTTCTTC.

This clonotype was counted many times. The chain is built from TRBV6-2 or TRBV6-3 and TRBJ1-5; TRBD1 might be the D (5 bases). The germline gives CDR1 MNHEY, CDR2 SVGEGT. This CDR3 is 14 amino acids long. V lost 7 bases and J 5 bases, leaving 15 bases between the germline ends. CDR3 loop: CASTSREEDQPQHF. The CDR3 DNA follows: TGTGCCAGCACGTCCAGGGAAGAGGATCAGCCCCAGCATTTT.

The rearrangement uses TRBV10-3 and TRBJ1-4; 9 nucleotides match TRBD1. There are 14 residues in the CDR3. V gave up 5 bases and J gave up 12 bases; unmatched junction bases: 10. CDR1 is ENHRY and CDR2 is SYGVKD in the germline V gene. Here the CDR3 reads CAISPGTGLLELFF. CDR3 sequence (DNA): TGTGCCATCAGTCCCGGGACAGGGTTGTTGGAACTGTTTTTT.

This clonotype was counted a few times. V and J are TRBV28 and TRBJ1-1; perhaps TRBD1 as D (5 bases). This CDR3 comprises 12 residues. CDR1 is MDHEN, CDR2 SYDVKM, per germline. With 6 bases removed from V and 10 bases from J, the gap between germline ends came to 15 bases. The CDR3 DNA reads as TGTGCCAGCAGGCAACAGGCCCAGGGAGCTTTCTTT. Amino acids: CASRQQAQGAFF.

There are many counts of this clonotype. The CDR3 region is CASSPTGVNNEKLFF. The CDR3 nucleotides are TGTGCCAGCAGCCCTACAGGGGTCAATAATGAAAAACTGTTTTTT. V and J are TRBV4-2 and TRBJ1-4; 7 nucleotides agree with TRBD1. CDR1 and CDR2 from the germline V gene are LGHNA and YNFKEQ. The CDR3 length is 15 residues. Trimming took 4 bases from V and 4 from J; bases not matched to a gene: 6.